The source of this T cell receptor beta chain is a study of siplizumab effects on memory and regulatory T cells (dated by TCRdb to about 2019). Regarding the study in general: The study examined how the anti-CD2 antibody siplizumab affects alloreactive T-cell subsets in allogeneic mixed lymphocyte reactions built from human PBMCs.

Summary of the overall study and its limitations: In reactions with siplizumab, an average of approximately 69% of mappable alloreactive CD4+ clones were Treg-derived, compared with approximately 29% in control reactions. Siplizumab significantly reduced the cumulative frequency of alloreactive sequences traceable to unstimulated CD4+ memory T cells. Unstimulated naive T cells appeared to be more diverse than memory T cells, and naive cells seemed to make a substantial contribution to the alloresponse. A naive or memory phenotype could not be assigned to roughly 75-95% of proliferating CD4+ or CD8+ clones. Whether proliferating Tregs from siplizumab cultures were suppressive was not functionally confirmed. Because sequences below about 10^-5 frequency were poorly captured, only a minor fraction of alloreactive clones could be mapped to unstimulated subsets.

According to the germline V gene, CDR1 reads ENHRY and CDR2 reads SYGVKD. V is pared back by 8 bases and J by 4 bases, with 10 bases lying between the germline termini. The CDR3 spans 12 residues, from the cysteine through the phenylalanine. Just CDR3 DNA is preserved here, 36 bases in frame from base 1. Sorted unstimulated T cells and proliferating T cells recovered from mixed lymphocyte reactions underwent TCRbeta CDR3 sequencing. Fresh whole blood from about 10 HLA-typed healthy donors served as the source for isolating PBMCs. Library method: the immunoSEQ multiplex PCR assay. Approximately 10^5 TCR templates per sample were assayed by the deep sequencing platform. Genomic DNA extracted from sorted T cells was used for TCRbeta CDR3 sequencing. On the study's bioinformatics: The R programming language was used for clonal analysis of the TCRbeta CDR3 data. Comparing unstimulated samples against CFSE-low samples taken after the reaction was how alloreactive CD4+ and CD8+ clones were defined. Regulatory or non-regulatory origin was assigned to alloreactive CD4+ clones by matching of sequences to sorted unstimulated Treg and non-Treg repertoires. TCRdb's version of the immuneACCESS table is confined to in-frame rearrangements and falls short of the full clone set. An unresolved V gene accounts for under half of the shortfall where checked; the remainder is of unknown origin. Clone size and V and J calls were adopted from that table, with D and trimming inferred from the DNA. Within this sample are about 100,000 clones, with approximately 91% of them counted one time only. The top ten hold about 0.15% of the sample.

As regards this clone: The antigen it binds to is not known. The record has no base qualities; no much larger clone is one base away.

The TCR originated in a human donor in good health. In this chain, TRBV10-3 is recombined with TRBJ2-3, with a tentative D gene TRBD2 over 7 matching bases. Sequencing was carried out using CD4+ T cells sorted from blood. DNA sequence: TGTGCCATCGGGGGGGCCGCAGATACGCAGTATTTT. The resulting protein is CAIGGAADTQYF.